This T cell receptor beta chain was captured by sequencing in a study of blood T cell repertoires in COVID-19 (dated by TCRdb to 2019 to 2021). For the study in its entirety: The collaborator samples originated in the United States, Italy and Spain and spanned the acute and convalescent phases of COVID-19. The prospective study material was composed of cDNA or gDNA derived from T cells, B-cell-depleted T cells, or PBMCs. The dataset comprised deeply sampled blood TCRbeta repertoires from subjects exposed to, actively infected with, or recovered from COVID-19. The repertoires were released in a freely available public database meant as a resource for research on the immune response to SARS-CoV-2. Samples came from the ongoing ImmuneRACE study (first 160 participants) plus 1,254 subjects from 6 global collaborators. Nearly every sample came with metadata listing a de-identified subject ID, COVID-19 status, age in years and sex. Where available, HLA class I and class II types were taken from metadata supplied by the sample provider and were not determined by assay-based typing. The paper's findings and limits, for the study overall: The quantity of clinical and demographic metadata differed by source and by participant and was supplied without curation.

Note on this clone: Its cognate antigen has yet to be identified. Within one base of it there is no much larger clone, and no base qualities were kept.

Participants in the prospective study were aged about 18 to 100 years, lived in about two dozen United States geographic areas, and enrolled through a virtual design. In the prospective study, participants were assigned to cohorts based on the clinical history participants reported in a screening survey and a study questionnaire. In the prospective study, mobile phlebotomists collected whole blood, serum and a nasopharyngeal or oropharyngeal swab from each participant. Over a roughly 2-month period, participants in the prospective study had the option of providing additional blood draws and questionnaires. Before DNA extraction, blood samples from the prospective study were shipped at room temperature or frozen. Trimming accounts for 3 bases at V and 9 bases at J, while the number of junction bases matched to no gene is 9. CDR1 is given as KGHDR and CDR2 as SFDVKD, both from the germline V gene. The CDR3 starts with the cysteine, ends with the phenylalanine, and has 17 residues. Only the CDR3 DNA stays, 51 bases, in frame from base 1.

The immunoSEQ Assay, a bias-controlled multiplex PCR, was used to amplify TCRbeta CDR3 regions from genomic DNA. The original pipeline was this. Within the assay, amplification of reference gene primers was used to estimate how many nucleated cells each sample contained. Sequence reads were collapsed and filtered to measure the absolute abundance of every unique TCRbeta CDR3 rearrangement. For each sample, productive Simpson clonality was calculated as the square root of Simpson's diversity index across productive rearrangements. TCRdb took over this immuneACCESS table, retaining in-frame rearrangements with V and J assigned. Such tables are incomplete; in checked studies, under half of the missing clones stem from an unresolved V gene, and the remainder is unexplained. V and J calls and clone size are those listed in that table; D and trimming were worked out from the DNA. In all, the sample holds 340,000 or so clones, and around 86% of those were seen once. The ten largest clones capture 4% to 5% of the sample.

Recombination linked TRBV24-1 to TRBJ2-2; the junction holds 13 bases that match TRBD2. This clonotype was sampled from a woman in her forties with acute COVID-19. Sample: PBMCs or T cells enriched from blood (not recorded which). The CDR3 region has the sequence CATSDPRTSGRERELFF. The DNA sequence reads TGTGCCACCAGTGATCCCCGGACTAGCGGGAGAGAGCGGGAGCTGTTTTTT.